The T cell receptor beta chain under discussion was sequenced for a study of metastatic and nonmetastatic thyroid tumors. Germline lookup yields CDR1 MDHEN and CDR2 SYDVKM. V lost 6 bases to trimming and J lost 1 base, with 16 bases between them. CDR3 size: 15 residues. From the PCR reads, TCRdb re-called clones with MiXCR. The table includes 12,000 or so clones, 27% detected once. Patients had received no treatment of any kind before thyroid surgery. The sequencing sample was made of adjacent normal tissue. This TCR was sampled from a male donor with papillary thyroid cancer or a benign thyroid nodule (not recorded which). Some clones in this sample may be carry-over from other donors' samples. The genes are TRBV28 and TRBJ2-7; the D gene is possibly TRBD1 (6 bases). As DNA, the CDR3 is TGTGCCAGCAGGTTCGGGACAAGGGCATCCTACGAGCAGTACTTC. Translating gives CASRFGTRASYEQYF.